These 25 T cell receptor beta chains share one sample of origin, sequenced in a study of molecular identifiers for immune sequencing clone quantification. TCRdb re-called the PCR reads through MiXCR, storing one row per CDR3 protein. This sample carries 75,000 to 100,000 distinct CDR3 sequences, under 20% of them seen once, and the ten largest clones take roughly 0.93%. The sample comprised naive CD8+ T cells from blood, with Jurkat cell RNA spiked in. Subset reported: FACS-sorted CD8+CD4-CCR7+CD45RA+ naive T cells. The receptors originated from a human donor in good health. Some libraries in this study had Jurkat cell RNA spiked in.

This clonotype has a count of ten or more. J is TRBJ2-7 and V is TRBV7-2; 7 bases agree with TRBD1. Unmatched junction bases numbered 7, after V lost 4 bases and J lost 1 base. There are 15 residues in the CDR3. CDR1 SGHTA and CDR2 FQGNSA come from the germline V gene. CDR3 sequence: CASSSARDSSYEQYF. The DNA for the CDR3 is TGTGCCAGCAGCTCAGCCCGGGACAGTTCCTACGAGCAGTACTTC.

This clonotype was observed at least ten times. The chain couples TRBV27 to TRBJ2-7, with 12 bases fitting TRBD2. CDR3 length: 15 residues. Trimming at V came to 4 bases and at J to 6 bases, leaving 7 bases not matched to a gene. Germline CDR1 reads MNHEY; CDR2 reads SMNVEV (reference sequence). The CDR3: CASSSGTSGYSEQYF. In DNA, the CDR3 is TGTGCCAGCAGTTCCGGGACTAGCGGGTACAGCGAGCAGTACTTC.

This clonotype was seen once. Being one base from a much bigger clone, this may be a read error. The V and J genes are TRBV19 and TRBJ2-1, with 8 positions matching TRBD2. The CDR3 spans 15 residues. V was pared by 6 bases and J by 5 bases, with 9 bases of the junction left unmatched. Germline V gene data show CDR1 as LNHDA and CDR2 as SQIVND (reference sequence). The CDR3 nucleotides are TGTGCCAGTAGACAAGCGGGGGAGCTCCACAATGAGCAGTTCTTC. Protein sequence: CASRQAGELHNEQFF.

This clonotype was seen at least ten times. V is TRBV20-1 and J is TRBJ2-6, with D unresolved. V was pared by 4 bases and J by 2 bases, with 9 bases between. Germline V gene lookup returns CDR1 DFQATT and CDR2 SNEGSKA (reference sequence). There are 14 residues in the CDR3. CDR3 DNA: TGCAGTGCTACTCAGGAAACTGGGGCCAACGTCCTGACTTTC. Residues: CSATQETGANVLTF.

This clonotype showed up just a few times. With a much larger clone just one base away, this may be a read error. It is likely a read error, because the conserved phenylalanine at the end of the CDR3 is missing. This chain links TRBV6-2 or TRBV6-3 with TRBJ1-1; D gene unclear. Germline V gene data show CDR1 as MNHEY and CDR2 as SVGEGT. V was cut by 5 bases and J by 1 base, with 17 bases left in between. The CDR3 spans 16 residues. The CDR3 region is CASSPILVYSNTEAFS. The CDR3 DNA reads TGTGCCAGCAGTCCCATTTTGGTGTATTCGAACACTGAAGCTTTCTCT.

This clonotype was counted ten times or more. The rearrangement links TRBV15 to TRBJ2-6; D is unclear. Deletions cut 10 bases from V and 0 bases from J, with 13 bases between. This CDR3 contains 15 residues. Germline lookup yields CDR1 LNHNV and CDR2 YYDKDF (reference sequence). CDR3 coding DNA: TGTGCCATCGGTTACGGGCGCTCTGGGGCCAACGTCCTGACTTTC. This gives the protein CAIGYGRSGANVLTF.

In regard to this clonotype: A much larger clone differs from this one at a single base, so this may be a read error. J is TRBJ2-7 and V is TRBV12-3 or TRBV12-4, with 8 nucleotides matching TRBD2. The CDR3 length is 15 residues. V was pared by 4 bases and J by 6 bases, with 11 bases of the junction left unmatched. The CDR3 reads CASSSGTRVAVEQYF. In DNA, the CDR3 is TGTGCCAGCAGTTCCGGGACTAGGGTTGCTGTCGAGCAGTACTTC.

This clonotype was recorded at least ten times. The J gene is TRBJ1-1, the V gene TRBV19; D is perhaps TRBD1 (5 bases). The V gene's germline CDR1 is LNHDA and CDR2 SQIVND (reference sequence). CDR3 length: 16 amino acids. Trimming stripped 5 bases from V and 1 base from J, with 17 bases between. CDR3 region: CASSSKARGKNTEAFF. Here the CDR3 DNA reads TGTGCCAGTAGTTCCAAAGCTCGGGGGAAGAACACTGAAGCTTTCTTT.

About this clonotype: One end of the junction fails to match germline, which may point to a read error. The DNA for the CDR3 is TGCGCCAGCAGTTTCAGGGGGCACACTGAAGCTTTCTTT. It encodes CASSFRGHTEAFF. The V and J genes are TRBV28 and TRBJ1-1; TRBD1 agrees at 8 bases. This CDR3 has 13 amino acids. Germline-derived CDR1 and CDR2 are MDHEN and SYDVKM. Supplemented by reference TRBV28 and TRBJ1-1, the full variable domain reads DVKVTQSSRYLVKRTGEKVFLECVQDMDHENMFWYRQDPGLGLRLIYFSYDVKMKEKGDIPEGYSVSREKKERFSLILESASTNQTSMYLCASSFRGHTEAFFGQGTRLTVV.

This clonotype has at least ten counts. The chain's CDR3 is CAWSVRGAFVSKTQYF. CDR3 DNA: TGTGCCTGGAGTGTACGGGGTGCATTTGTTTCGAAGACCCAGTACTTC. V gene TRBV30 combines with J gene TRBJ2-5; possibly TRBD2 for D (5 bases). Germline loops: CDR1 GTSNPN, CDR2 SVGIG (reference sequence). The CDR3 runs to 16 residues. V was trimmed by 0 bases and J by 6 bases, leaving 20 bases between them.

This clonotype was counted at least ten times. This chain links TRBV7-2 with TRBJ2-7; D perhaps matches TRBD1 (5 bases). In germline, CDR1 is SGHTA, CDR2 FQGNSA. V was trimmed by 5 bases and J by 1 base, leaving 18 bases between them. The CDR3 contains 16 residues. The CDR3 DNA reads TGTGCCAGCAGCGTATCCACGCGACAGAGATCCTACGAGCAGTACTTC. This translates into CASSVSTRQRSYEQYF.

This clonotype was seen at least ten times. The genes are TRBV6-5 and TRBJ1-1; TRBD1 agrees at 7 bases. J lost 4 bases, V lost 1 base, and 9 bases had no gene match. From germline, CDR1 is MNHEY and CDR2 SVGAGI. CDR3 length: 16 amino acids. DNA for the CDR3: TGTGCCAGCAGTTACTTTGGTTTCAGGGGGATCACTGAAGCTTTCTTT. It is translated as CASSYFGFRGITEAFF.

Ten or more counts support this clonotype. The chain joins TRBV20-1 to TRBJ1-5, with a possible D match to TRBD1 (5 bases). V lost 0 bases and J lost 0, with 12 bases in between. The CDR3 has 16 amino acids. Germline V gene lookup returns CDR1 DFQATT and CDR2 SNEGSKA (reference sequence). CDR3: CSARDSGRYSNQPQHF. The CDR3 DNA reads TGCAGTGCTAGAGATTCAGGGCGATATAGCAATCAGCCCCAGCATTTT.

The rearrangement joins TRBV7-2 to TRBJ2-1, with 13 bases that match TRBD2. This CDR3 contains 18 residues. The ends lost 5 bases at V and 8 bases at J; junction bases unmatched: 15. Germline assignment: CDR1 SGHTA and CDR2 FQGNSA. This CDR3 is CASSPGLAGAPSPDEQFF. CDR3 bases: TGTGCCAGCAGCCCAGGACTAGCGGGGGCCCCCTCCCCTGATGAGCAGTTCTTC.

Details on this clonotype: One junction end does not reproduce the germline sequence, and a read error may be involved. The chain employs TRBV6-5 and TRBJ2-7; 10 nucleotides align to TRBD2. Germline CDR1 MNHEY, CDR2 SVGAGI. The CDR3 sequence is 13 residues long. The CDR3 coding sequence is TGTGCCAGCACGGCTAGCGGGGGCTACGGGCAGTACTTC. Translated: CASTASGGYGQYF.

The table lists this clonotype with many counts. The chain links TRBV7-9 to TRBJ2-5; no firm D call. The V end lost 5 bases, the J end lost 2 bases, and 9 bases lay between the germline ends. Germline CDR1 reads SEHNR; CDR2 reads FQNEAQ (reference sequence). This CDR3 has 13 residues. CDR3 nucleotides: TGTGCCAGCAGCCCCGTAGCACAAGAGACCCAGTACTTC. This gives the protein CASSPVAQETQYF. Looking up the rest from reference TRBV7-9 and TRBJ2-5 gives the full variable domain: DTGVSQNPRHKITKRGQNVTFRCDPISEHNRLYWYRQTLGQGPEFLTYFQNEAQLEKSRLLSDRFSAERPKGSFSTLEIQRTEQGDSAMYLCASSPVAQETQYFGPGTRLLVL.

This clonotype was recorded many times. The chain uses TRBV27 and TRBJ2-2; the D is unclear. V lost 1 base, J lost 5 bases, and 14 bases lay in between. In germline, CDR1 is MNHEY, CDR2 SMNVEV (reference sequence). This CDR3 contains 16 residues. CDR3 in DNA: TGTGCCAGCAGTTTATTACGGAAGCGAGGTACCGGGGAGCTGTTTTTT. Amino acid sequence: CASSLLRKRGTGELFF.

This clonotype came up many times. This chain links TRBV30 with TRBJ1-1; D remains unclear. The CDR3 is made up of 14 amino acids. Trimming cost V 2 bases and J 0 bases, with 10 bases left between them. Germline lookup yields CDR1 GTSNPN and CDR2 SVGIG (reference sequence). The CDR3 nucleotides read TGTGCCTGGAGTCCCTTGGGCATGAACACTGAAGCTTTCTTT. It yields the protein CAWSPLGMNTEAFF. The full variable domain, rest sourced from reference TRBV30 and TRBJ1-1, is SQTIHQWPATLVQPVGSPLSLECTVEGTSNPNLYWYRQAAGRGLQLLFYSVGIGQISSEVPQNLSASRPQDRQFILSSKKLLLSDSGFYLCAWSPLGMNTEAFFGQGTRLTVV.

At least ten counts were recorded for this clonotype. The chain has TRBV29-1 and TRBJ2-1; D is unresolved. V was shortened by 4 bases and J by 4 bases, with 8 bases between the two germline ends. The CDR3 is 12 amino acids. Per germline, CDR1 SQVTM and CDR2 ANQGSEA. For the CDR3, the DNA is TGCAGCGTTGTGGAGCTATACAATGAGCAGTTCTTC. This encodes CSVVELYNEQFF.

This clonotype was counted many times. The gene calls are TRBV4-2 and TRBJ1-2, with TRBD1 as a possible D gene (6 bases). Germline CDR1 reads LGHNA; CDR2 reads YNFKEQ. The CDR3 runs 17 residues. V dropped 1 base and J dropped 1 base, with 16 bases sitting between them. Written as DNA, the CDR3 is TGTGCCAGCAGCCAAGGGTGGCAGGGGCCGTATAACTATGGCTACACCTTC. It codes for CASSQGWQGPYNYGYTF.

Ten or more counts support this clonotype. V and J are TRBV27 and TRBJ2-5; D may correspond to TRBD1 or TRBD2 (5 bases each). Germline CDR1 is MNHEY and CDR2 is SMNVEV (reference sequence). Trimming left V 3 bases short and J 1 base short, with 12 bases between. This CDR3 has 15 residues. The CDR3 sequence is CASSLGLGGQETQYF. CDR3 nucleotide sequence: TGTGCCAGCAGTTTGGGTCTTGGGGGCCAAGAGACCCAGTACTTC.

This clonotype was seen at least ten times. The chain combines TRBV20-1 with TRBJ2-7; TRBD1 matches at 7 bases. CDR1 DFQATT and CDR2 SNEGSKA come from the germline V gene (reference sequence). The CDR3 totals 14 residues. Unmatched junction bases numbered 6, after V lost 0 bases and J lost 4 bases. CDR3 nucleotide sequence: TGCAGTGCTAGAGAGTCGATACAGGGGTACGAGCAGTACTTC. Its translation is CSARESIQGYEQYF.

This clonotype was observed at least ten times. V gene TRBV19 combines with J gene TRBJ2-1; a weak D match, TRBD2 (5 bases). The germline V gene encodes CDR1 LNHDA and CDR2 SQIVND (reference sequence). This CDR3 region has 13 residues. Trimming cost V 7 bases and J 2 bases, with 9 bases left between them. The CDR3 nucleotides read TGTGCCAGTAATCGGGGTCCCTACAATGAGCAGTTCTTC. Translated, it gives CASNRGPYNEQFF. Looking up the rest from reference TRBV19 and TRBJ2-1 gives the full variable domain: DGGITQSPKYLFRKEGQNVTLSCEQNLNHDAMYWYRQDPGQGLRLIYYSQIVNDFQKGDIAEGYSVSREKKESFPLTVTSAQKNPTAFYLCASNRGPYNEQFFGPGTRLTVL.

This clonotype was detected ten times or more. This chain uses TRBV29-1 with TRBJ1-1; perhaps TRBD1 as D (5 bases). Germline V gives CDR1 SQVTM, CDR2 ANQGSEA. The CDR3 sequence is 14 residues long. V shed 8 bases and J shed 6 bases, with 22 bases lying between them. CDR3 coding DNA: TGCAGCTACGCCTCCGGGTGGGGGGGAGCTGAAGCTTTCTTT. Residues: CSYASGWGGAEAFF. Drawing the rest from reference TRBV29-1 and TRBJ1-1, the complete variable domain is SAVISQKPSRDICQRGTSLTIQCQVDSQVTMMFWYRQQPGQSLTLIATANQGSEATYESGFVIDKFPISRPNLTFSTLTVSNMSPEDSSIYLCSYASGWGGAEAFFGQGTRLTVV.

This clonotype was seen many times. The J gene is TRBJ2-7, the V gene TRBV9, with D possibly matching TRBD2 (6 bases). The CDR3 consists of 13 residues. V shed 7 bases and J shed 0 bases, with 11 bases lying between them. Germline CDR1 is SGDLS and CDR2 is YYNGEE. CDR3 DNA: TGTGCCAGCGGGTCGGGGGACTCCTACGAGCAGTACTTC. Its protein product is CASGSGDSYEQYF.